Sequencing of this TCR beta chain was carried out in a study of identical twins. Overall study findings and caveats: Monozygotic twin pairs showed more out-of-frame TCR alpha sharing than models estimated. Cross-sectional statistics underpinned the conclusions; the same donors were not followed. In beta out-of-frame sequences, the excess sharing between twins was weaker.

This clonotype was recorded many times. Antigen unknown. CDR3 length: 16 amino acids. V was trimmed by 4 bases and J by 5 bases, leaving 20 bases between them. TCRdb independently ran MiXCR on the 5' RACE reads; one entry per CDR3 protein. This table has about 220,000 distinct CDR3 sequences, about 7.5% appearing once. The same specimen was also included in a second study, on yellow fever vaccine responses in identical twins. According to that study: Reportedly, the T cell response mounted by twins to vaccine seemed partly convergent, partly personalized.

This TCR was recovered from a woman under 30 in good health. The chain is built from TRBV12-3 or TRBV12-4 and TRBJ2-5, with a tentative D call TRBD2 (5 bases). Input material: CD8+ T cells sorted from blood. This chain's CDR3 is CASSSGIGGIGETQYF. As DNA, the CDR3 is TGTGCCAGCAGTTCGGGAATAGGTGGGATTGGGGAGACCCAGTACTTC.